This entry is about one T cell receptor (beta chain). The antigen it recognizes is unknown. Base qualities were left out, and no much larger clone turns up one base away. These data belong to a study of blood T cell repertoires in COVID-19 (TCRdb year 2020). Context from the whole study: Collaborator samples came from the United States, Italy and Spain and covered acute and convalescent phases of COVID-19. The material from the prospective study consisted of cDNA or gDNA derived from T cells, B-cell-depleted T cells, or PBMCs. Subjects who had been exposed to COVID-19, were actively infected with it, or had recovered from it provided the deeply sampled blood TCRbeta repertoires that made up the dataset. The repertoires were released in a freely available public database intended as a resource for research on the immune response to SARS-CoV-2. The samples were drawn from two sources: the first 160 participants of the ongoing ImmuneRACE study, and 950 to 1,500 subjects contributed by 6 global collaborators. A de-identified subject ID, COVID-19 status, age in years and sex were almost always included in the sample metadata. Where available, HLA class I and class II types were obtained from metadata supplied by the sample provider rather than from assay-based typing.

Here is what the overall study found, with its caveats: Clinical and demographic metadata were provided uncurated, with the amount varying by source and participant.

CDR1 and CDR2 are read off the germline V gene (reference sequence) as LGHDT and YNNKEL. The CDR3 holds 13 amino acids from the cysteine to the phenylalanine. Only the CDR3 DNA stays, 39 bases, in frame from base 1. Trimming at the junction amounts to 6 bases on V and 7 bases on J, and the germline ends lie 13 bases apart. The immunoSEQ Assay, a bias-controlled multiplex PCR, was used to amplify TCRbeta CDR3 regions from genomic DNA. On the authors' methods: Nucleated cell counts per sample were estimated from amplification of reference gene primers within the assay. Sequence reads were collapsed and filtered to measure the absolute abundance of every unique TCRbeta CDR3 rearrangement. Productive Simpson clonality was computed per sample as the square root of Simpson's diversity index over productive rearrangements. TCRdb limited this immuneACCESS table to in-frame rearrangements with V and J called. A share of clones is missing; checked studies link under half to unresolved V genes, and the rest is unexplained. V and J calls and clone size are copied from that table; D and trimming were computed from the DNA. Across this sample there are hundreds of thousands of clones, with around 89% seen only once. The ten biggest clones cover approximately 1.2% of the sample.

In the prospective study, participants were roughly 18 to 100 years old, resided in fewer than 25 geographic areas of the United States, and were enrolled through a virtual design. In the prospective study, cohorts were assigned on the basis of participant-reported clinical history obtained from a screening survey and a study questionnaire. For ImmuneRACE Cohort 3, a participant was defined as recovered based on two consecutive negative NP/OP PCR tests, clearance by a healthcare professional, or resolution of symptoms. Mobile phlebotomists in the prospective study collected whole blood, serum and a nasopharyngeal or oropharyngeal swab from every participant. Participants in the prospective study had the option to provide additional blood draws and questionnaires over a roughly 2-month period. Before DNA extraction, blood samples from the prospective study were shipped at room temperature or frozen.

The receptor comes from a man younger than 40 who had recovered from COVID-19. The V and J genes are TRBV3-1 (or the pseudogene TRBV3-2) and TRBJ2-1, with TRBD1 perhaps the D gene, on 6 matching bases. The specimen sequenced was PBMCs or T cells enriched from blood (not recorded which). In nucleotide form, the sequence is TGTGCCAGCAGACCCAGGGGTCGGAATGAGCAGTTCTTC. Translated, it reads CASRPRGRNEQFF.